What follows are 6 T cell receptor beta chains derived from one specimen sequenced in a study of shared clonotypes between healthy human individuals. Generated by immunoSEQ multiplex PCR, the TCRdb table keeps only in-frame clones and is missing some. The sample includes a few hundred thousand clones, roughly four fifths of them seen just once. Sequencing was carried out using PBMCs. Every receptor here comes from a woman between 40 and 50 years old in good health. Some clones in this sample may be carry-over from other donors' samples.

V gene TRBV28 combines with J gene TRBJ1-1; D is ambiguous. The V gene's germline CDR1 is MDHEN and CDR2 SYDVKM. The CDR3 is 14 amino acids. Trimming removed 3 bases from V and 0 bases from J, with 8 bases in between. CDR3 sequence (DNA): TGTGCCAGCAGTTTCGCTGACATGAACACTGAAGCTTTCTTT. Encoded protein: CASSFADMNTEAFF.

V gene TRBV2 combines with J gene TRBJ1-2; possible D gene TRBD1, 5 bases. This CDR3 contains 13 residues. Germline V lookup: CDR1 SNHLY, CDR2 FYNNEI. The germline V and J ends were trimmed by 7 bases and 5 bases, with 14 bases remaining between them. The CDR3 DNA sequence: TGTGCCAGCACGGCAGGGATTCATTATGGCTACACCTTC. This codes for CASTAGIHYGYTF.

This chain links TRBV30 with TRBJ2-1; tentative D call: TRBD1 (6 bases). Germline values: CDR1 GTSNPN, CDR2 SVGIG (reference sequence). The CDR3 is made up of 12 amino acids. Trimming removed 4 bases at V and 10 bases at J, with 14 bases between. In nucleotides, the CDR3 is TGTGCCTGGACCAAGGACAGTGGAGAGCAGTTCTTC. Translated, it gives CAWTKDSGEQFF.

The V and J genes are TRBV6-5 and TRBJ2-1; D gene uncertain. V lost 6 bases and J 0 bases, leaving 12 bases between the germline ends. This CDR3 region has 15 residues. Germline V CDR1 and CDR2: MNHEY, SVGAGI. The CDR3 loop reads CASRLLDRSYNEQFF. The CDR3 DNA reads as TGTGCCAGCAGGCTTTTGGACCGCTCCTACAATGAGCAGTTCTTC.

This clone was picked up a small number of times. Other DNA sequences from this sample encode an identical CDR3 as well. The CDR3 region has the DNA TGTGCCAGCAGTGGCCGAGGACAGGGGAGAACTGAAGCTTTCTTT. Translating gives CASSGRGQGRTEAFF. The V and J genes are TRBV6-1 and TRBJ1-1, with 9 bases identical to TRBD1. There are 15 residues in the CDR3. Germline CDR1 MNHNS, CDR2 SASEGT. After removal of 4 bases from V and 5 bases from J, the junction contained 8 bases not matched to a gene.

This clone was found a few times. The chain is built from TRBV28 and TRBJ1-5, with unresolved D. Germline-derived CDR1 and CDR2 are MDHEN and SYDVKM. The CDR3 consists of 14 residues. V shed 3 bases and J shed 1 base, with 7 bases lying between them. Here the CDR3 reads CASSFGNSNQPQHF. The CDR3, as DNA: TGTGCCAGCAGTTTTGGAAACAGCAATCAGCCCCAGCATTTT.